The source of this TCR beta chain is a study of tumor-infiltrating T cells and Merkel cell polyomavirus. In the study overall: CD8+ T cells recognized the Merkel cell polyomavirus KLL epitope.

All patients' tumors stained robustly positive for Merkel cell polyomavirus Large T antigen by immunohistochemistry. The CDR3 runs 13 residues. Germline assignment: CDR1 SGHVS and CDR2 FNYEAQ. The V gene lost 5 bases and the J gene lost 2 bases, with 10 bases spanning the gap. Generated by immunoSEQ multiplex PCR, the TCRdb table keeps only in-frame clones and is missing some. This sample has 24,000 or so clones, with around 90% found just once. The chain combines TRBV7-6 with TRBJ2-7; no definite D call. This clonotype was sampled from a man in his fifties or sixties with Merkel cell carcinoma. Sequences were obtained from lymph node tissue. The CDR3 bases are TGTGCCAGCAGCCAACCTACGGCCTACGAGCAGTACTTC. Its protein is CASSQPTAYEQYF.